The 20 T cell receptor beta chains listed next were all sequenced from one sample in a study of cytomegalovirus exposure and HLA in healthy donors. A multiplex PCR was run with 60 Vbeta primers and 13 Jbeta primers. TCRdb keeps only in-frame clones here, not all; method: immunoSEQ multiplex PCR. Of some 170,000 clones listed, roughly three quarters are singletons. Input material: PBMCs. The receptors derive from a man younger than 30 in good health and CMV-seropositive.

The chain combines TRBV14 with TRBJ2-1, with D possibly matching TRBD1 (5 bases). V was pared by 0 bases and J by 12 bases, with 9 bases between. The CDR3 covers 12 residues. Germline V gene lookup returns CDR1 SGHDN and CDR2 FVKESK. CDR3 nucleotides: TGTGCCAGCAGCCAAGATTGGGGCAGGCAGTTCTTC. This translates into CASSQDWGRQFF.

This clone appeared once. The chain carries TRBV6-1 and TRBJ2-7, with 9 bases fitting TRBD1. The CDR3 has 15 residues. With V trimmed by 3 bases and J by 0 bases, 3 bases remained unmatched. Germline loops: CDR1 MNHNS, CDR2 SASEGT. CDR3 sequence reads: CASSDLDRGSYEQYV. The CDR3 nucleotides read TGTGCCAGCAGTGATCTGGACAGGGGCTCCTACGAGCAGTACGTC.

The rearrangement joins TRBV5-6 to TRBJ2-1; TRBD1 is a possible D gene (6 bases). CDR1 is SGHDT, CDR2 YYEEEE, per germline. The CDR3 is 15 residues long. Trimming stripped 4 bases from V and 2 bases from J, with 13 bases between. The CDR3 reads CASSAGTSTYNEQFF. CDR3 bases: TGTGCCAGCAGCGCTGGGACAAGCACCTACAATGAGCAGTTCTTC.

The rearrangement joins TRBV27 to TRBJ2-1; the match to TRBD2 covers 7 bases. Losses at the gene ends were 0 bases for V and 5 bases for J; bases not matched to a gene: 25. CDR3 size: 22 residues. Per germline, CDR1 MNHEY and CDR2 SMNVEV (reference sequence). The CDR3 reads CASSLSSLGVAGEWLVNNEQFF. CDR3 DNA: TGTGCCAGCAGTTTATCGAGCCTTGGGGTGGCGGGAGAATGGTTAGTTAACAATGAGCAGTTCTTC.

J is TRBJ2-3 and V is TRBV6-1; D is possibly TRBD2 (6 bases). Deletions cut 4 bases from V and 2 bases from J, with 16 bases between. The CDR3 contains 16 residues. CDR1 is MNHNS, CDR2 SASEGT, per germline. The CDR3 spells CASSAMGAGITDTQYF. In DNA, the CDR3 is TGTGCCAGCAGTGCAATGGGTGCGGGGATCACAGATACGCAGTATTTT.

The CDR3 coding sequence is TGTGCCAGCTGGGACAGGGGTACCGGGGAGCTGTTTTTT. Its translation: CASWDRGTGELFF. The genes are TRBV6-5 and TRBJ2-2, with TRBD1 matching 10 bases. Germline trimming cut 8 bases from V and 5 bases from J; bases unmatched to any gene: 2. Germline CDR1 reads MNHEY; CDR2 reads SVGAGI. The CDR3 totals 13 residues.

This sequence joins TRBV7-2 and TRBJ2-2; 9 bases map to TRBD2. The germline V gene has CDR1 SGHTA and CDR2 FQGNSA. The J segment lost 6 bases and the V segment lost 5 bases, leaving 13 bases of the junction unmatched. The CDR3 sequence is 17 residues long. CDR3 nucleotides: TGTGCCAGCAGCCGAGCGGGGGGCTCTATCCCTTCCGGGGAGCTGTTTTTT. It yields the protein CASSRAGGSIPSGELFF.

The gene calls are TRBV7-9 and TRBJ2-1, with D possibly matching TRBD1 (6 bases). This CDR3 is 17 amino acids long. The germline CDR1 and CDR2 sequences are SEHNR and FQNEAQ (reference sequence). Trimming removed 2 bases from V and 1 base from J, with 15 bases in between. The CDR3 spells CASSLLNWTVSYNEQFF. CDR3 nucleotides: TGTGCCAGCAGCTTACTAAACTGGACAGTGTCCTACAATGAGCAGTTCTTC.

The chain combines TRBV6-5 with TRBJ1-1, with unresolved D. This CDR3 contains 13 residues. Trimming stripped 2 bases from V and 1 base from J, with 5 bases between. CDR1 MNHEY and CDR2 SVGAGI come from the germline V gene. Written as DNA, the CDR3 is TGTGCCAGCAGTTACCGTCCGAACACTGAAGCTTTCTTT. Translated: CASSYRPNTEAFF.

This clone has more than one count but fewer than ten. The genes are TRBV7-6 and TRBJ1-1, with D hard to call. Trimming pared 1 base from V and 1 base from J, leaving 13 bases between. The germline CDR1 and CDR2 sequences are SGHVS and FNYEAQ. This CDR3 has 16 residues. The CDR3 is CASSLGGLVRNTEAFF. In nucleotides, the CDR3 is TGTGCCAGCAGCTTAGGAGGTCTGGTGCGGAACACTGAAGCTTTCTTT. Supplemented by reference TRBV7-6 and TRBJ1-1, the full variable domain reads GAGVSQSPRYKVTKRGQDVALRCDPISGHVSLYWYRQALGQGPEFLTYFNYEAQQDKSGLPNDRFSAERPEGSISTLTIQRTEQRDSAMYRCASSLGGLVRNTEAFFGQGTRLTVV.

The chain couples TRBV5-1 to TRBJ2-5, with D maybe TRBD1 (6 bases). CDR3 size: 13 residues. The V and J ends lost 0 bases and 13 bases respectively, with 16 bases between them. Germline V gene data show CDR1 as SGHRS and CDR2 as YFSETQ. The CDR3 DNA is TGCGCCAGCAGCTTGGAAATGGTGGACAGTTGGTACTTC. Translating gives CASSLEMVDSWYF.

The CDR3 DNA follows: TGCAGCGTTGAGACAGCCCCCGGTTTACAGTACGTC. It translates to CSVETAPGLQYV. J is TRBJ2-7 and V is TRBV29-1, with D perhaps matching TRBD1 (5 bases). Germline CDR1 is SQVTM and CDR2 is ANQGSEA. This CDR3 is built from 12 residues. V was pared by 3 bases and J by 10 bases, with 16 bases between.

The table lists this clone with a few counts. The DNA of the CDR3 is TGTGCCACCTCTCCCGGGACAGGCCCAGATACGCAGTATTTT. It yields the protein CATSPGTGPDTQYF. The chain has TRBV25-1 and TRBJ2-3; 8 positions match TRBD1. Germline loops: CDR1 MGHDK, CDR2 SYGVNS. The V and J ends lost 10 bases and 4 bases, in that order; junction bases with no gene match: 10. The length of the CDR3 is 14 residues.

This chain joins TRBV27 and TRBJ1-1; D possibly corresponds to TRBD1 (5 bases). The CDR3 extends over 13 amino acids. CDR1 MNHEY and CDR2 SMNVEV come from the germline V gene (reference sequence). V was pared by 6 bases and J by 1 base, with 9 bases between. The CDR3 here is CASRVGGNTEAFF. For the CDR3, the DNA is TGTGCCAGCAGAGTGGGGGGGAACACTGAAGCTTTCTTT.

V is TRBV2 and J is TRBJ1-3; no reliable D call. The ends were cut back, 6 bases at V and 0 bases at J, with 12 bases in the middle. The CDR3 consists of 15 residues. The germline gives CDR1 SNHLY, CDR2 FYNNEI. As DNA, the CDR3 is TGTGCCAGCAGCCGACACGTGAGCTCTGGAAACACCATATATTTT. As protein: CASSRHVSSGNTIYF.

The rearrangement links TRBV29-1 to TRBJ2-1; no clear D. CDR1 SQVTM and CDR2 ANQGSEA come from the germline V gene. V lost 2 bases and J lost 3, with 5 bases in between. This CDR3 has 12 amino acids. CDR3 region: CSVETYYNEQFF. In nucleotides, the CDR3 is TGCAGCGTTGAAACATACTACAATGAGCAGTTCTTC.

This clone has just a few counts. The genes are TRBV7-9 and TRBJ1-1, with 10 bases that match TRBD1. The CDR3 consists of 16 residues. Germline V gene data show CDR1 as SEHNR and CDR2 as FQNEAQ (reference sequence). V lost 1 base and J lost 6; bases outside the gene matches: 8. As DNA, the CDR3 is TGTGCCAGCAGCTTAGTGATAGGGACAGGGGACTCTGAAGCTTTCTTT. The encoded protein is CASSLVIGTGDSEAFF.

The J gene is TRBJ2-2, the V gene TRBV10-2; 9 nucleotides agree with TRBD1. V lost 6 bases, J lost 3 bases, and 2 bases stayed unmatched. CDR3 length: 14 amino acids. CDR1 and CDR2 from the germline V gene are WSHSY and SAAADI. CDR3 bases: TGCGCCAGCAGACAGGGGGCTGACACCGGGGAGCTGTTTTTT. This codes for CASRQGADTGELFF.

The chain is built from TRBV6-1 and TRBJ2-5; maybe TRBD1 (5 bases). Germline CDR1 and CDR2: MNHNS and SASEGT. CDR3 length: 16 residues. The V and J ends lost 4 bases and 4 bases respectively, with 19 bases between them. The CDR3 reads CASSARVRGLLETQYF. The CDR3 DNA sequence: TGTGCCAGCAGTGCCAGGGTTAGGGGCCTCCTAGAGACCCAGTACTTC.

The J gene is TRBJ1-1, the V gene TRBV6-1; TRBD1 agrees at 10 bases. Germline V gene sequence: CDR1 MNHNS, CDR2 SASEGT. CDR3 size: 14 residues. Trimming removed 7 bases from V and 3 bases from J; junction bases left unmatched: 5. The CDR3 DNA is TGTGCCAGCAACCGACAGGGGGCGTACACTGAAGCTTTCTTT. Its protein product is CASNRQGAYTEAFF.